Below are 32 T cell receptor beta chains sequenced from a single sample in a study of cytomegalovirus exposure and HLA in healthy donors. The PCR was carried out with 60 Vbeta primers and 13 Jbeta primers. Clones were sequenced by immunoSEQ multiplex PCR, and TCRdb holds only the in-frame ones, with some missing. The profile shows around 64,000 clones, 80% to 90% of them singletons. Sequencing was performed on PBMCs. The receptors come from a woman in her thirties in good health and CMV-seronegative.

This chain connects TRBV30 to TRBJ1-5; the match to TRBD1 covers 7 bases. CDR1 is GTSNPN and CDR2 is SVGIG in the germline V gene (reference sequence). Trimming removed 0 bases from V and 7 bases from J; junction bases left unmatched: 21. The CDR3 is 19 residues long. Written as DNA, the CDR3 is TGTGCCTGGAGTGTCCGGGACAGAAGCGGGAGCCTCCTCGGCCAGCCCCAGCATTTT. Residues: CAWSVRDRSGSLLGQPQHF.

The V call is TRBV11-2, the J call TRBJ1-2; D is possibly TRBD1 (6 bases). V was shortened by 3 bases and J by 2 bases, with 13 bases between the two germline ends. The CDR3 has 15 residues. Germline V lookup: CDR1 SGHAT, CDR2 FQNNGV. CDR3 bases: TGTGCCAGCAGCTTCCAAACAGGGAGAAACTATGGCTACACCTTC. This sequence encodes CASSFQTGRNYGYTF.

This clone was observed a few times. The rearrangement joins TRBV5-1 to TRBJ1-4; D might be TRBD1 (5 bases). V lost 3 bases and J 6 bases, leaving 9 bases between the germline ends. The CDR3 contains 13 residues. The germline V gene encodes CDR1 SGHRS and CDR2 YFSETQ. This CDR3 is CASSYWGHEKLFF. CDR3 DNA: TGCGCCAGCAGCTACTGGGGCCATGAAAAACTGTTTTTT.

The gene calls are TRBV5-4 and TRBJ2-7, with 9 bases that match TRBD2. CDR3 length equals 14 residues. Germline CDR1 is SGHNT and CDR2 is YYREEE (reference sequence). The V segment lost 1 base and the J segment 10 bases; nucleotides outside the gene matches: 9. The CDR3 region is CASSLPGREGLQYF. CDR3 DNA sequence: TGTGCCAGCAGCTTGCCCGGGCGGGAGGGCCTTCAGTACTTC. The full variable domain, its missing parts supplied by reference TRBV5-4 and TRBJ2-7, is ETGVTQSPTHLIKTRGQQVTLRCSSQSGHNTVSWYQQALGQGPQFIFQYYREEENGRGNFPPRFSGLQFPNYSSELNVNALELDDSALYLCASSLPGREGLQYFGPGTRLTVT.

The chain joins TRBV18 to TRBJ2-1; 11 bases match TRBD2. The CDR3 is 17 amino acids. CDR1 and CDR2 (germline): KGHSH, LQKENI. The V and J ends lost 0 bases and 7 bases, in that order; junction bases with no gene match: 8. DNA for the CDR3: TGTGCCAGCTCACCACCAGTTCTAGCGGGAGGTGGGAATGAGCAGTTCTTC. Translated, it gives CASSPPVLAGGGNEQFF.

V gene TRBV2 combines with J gene TRBJ1-1, with 8 bases fitting TRBD1. The V gene's germline CDR1 is SNHLY and CDR2 FYNNEI. V lost 6 bases to trimming and J lost 1 base; unmatched junction nucleotides: 13. CDR3 size: 17 residues. As DNA, the CDR3 is TGTGCCAGCAGGGCAACCAGGGGGCGAGTGGGGAACACTGAAGCTTTCTTT. Residues: CASRATRGRVGNTEAFF.

V usage is TRBV19 and J usage is TRBJ1-4; D is ambiguous. The V gene's germline CDR1 is LNHDA and CDR2 SQIVND (reference sequence). The CDR3 contains 16 residues. Trimming took off 7 bases at V and 3 bases at J, with 18 bases between the two ends. The CDR3 region is CASNDPRTGANEKLFF. The CDR3 DNA follows: TGTGCCAGTAATGACCCCCGGACTGGGGCTAATGAAAAACTGTTTTTT.

This chain links TRBV5-6 with TRBJ2-1; TRBD2 aligns across 10 bases. Trimming removed 4 bases from V and 4 bases from J; junction bases left unmatched: 5. Germline values: CDR1 SGHDT, CDR2 YYEEEE. The CDR3 extends over 15 amino acids. The CDR3 reads CASSISGGLYNEQFF. For the CDR3, the DNA is TGTGCCAGCAGCATTAGCGGGGGGTTGTACAATGAGCAGTTCTTC. The full variable domain, with the rest looked up from reference TRBV5-6 and TRBJ2-1, is DAGVTQSPTHLIKTRGQQVTLRCSPKSGHDTVSWYQQALGQGPQFIFQYYEEEERQRGNFPDRFSGHQFPNYSSELNVNALLLGDSALYLCASSISGGLYNEQFFGPGTRLTVL.

The chain joins TRBV5-1 to TRBJ2-2; tentative D call: TRBD2 (5 bases). The CDR3 has 16 residues. V was clipped by 0 bases and J by 0 bases, with 9 bases between them. Germline CDR1 is SGHRS and CDR2 is YFSETQ. The chain's CDR3 is CASSLVAGSNTGELFF. The CDR3 DNA reads TGCGCCAGCAGCTTGGTTGCGGGTTCGAACACCGGGGAGCTGTTTTTT.

The chain is built from TRBV2 and TRBJ1-1; TRBD1 might be the D (5 bases). Germline assignment: CDR1 SNHLY and CDR2 FYNNEI. CDR3 size: 15 residues. The V end lost 1 base, the J end lost 0 bases, and 9 bases lay between the germline ends. The CDR3 loop reads CASSEGWGMNTEAFF. The DNA of the CDR3 is TGTGCCAGCAGTGAAGGTTGGGGCATGAACACTGAAGCTTTCTTT.

The genes are TRBV7-2 and TRBJ2-1; a weak D match, TRBD2 (6 bases). The V gene's germline CDR1 is SGHTA and CDR2 FQGNSA. The CDR3 contains 17 residues. The V end lost 3 bases, the J end lost 0 bases, and 15 bases lay between the germline ends. In DNA, the CDR3 is TGTGCCAGCAGCTTCTCAGGGACTCGGAGCTCCTACAATGAGCAGTTCTTC. It yields the protein CASSFSGTRSSYNEQFF.

J is TRBJ1-1 and V is TRBV6-1, with 8 bases fitting TRBD1. From germline, CDR1 is MNHNS and CDR2 SASEGT. This CDR3 has 13 amino acids. V shed 4 bases and J 11 bases; nucleotides not matched to a gene: 9. In nucleotides, the CDR3 is TGTGCCAGCAGTGCAGAACAGGGGGTATTGGCTTTCTTT. Its protein is CASSAEQGVLAFF.

This clone came up a few times. V usage is TRBV28 and J usage is TRBJ1-1; 8 bases match TRBD1. Germline V gene sequence: CDR1 MDHEN, CDR2 SYDVKM. This CDR3 is 15 amino acids long. The V segment lost 4 bases and the J segment 3 bases; nucleotides outside the gene matches: 7. CDR3 bases: TGTGCCAGCAGTTCGACAGGGGAGGGGGACACTGAAGCTTTCTTT. Amino acid sequence: CASSSTGEGDTEAFF.

This chain links TRBV4-2 with TRBJ2-1; 11 bases agree with TRBD2. Trimming at V came to 6 bases and at J to 4 bases, leaving 5 bases not matched to a gene. The CDR3 runs 15 residues. The germline gives CDR1 LGHNA, CDR2 YNFKEQ. The CDR3 sequence: CASSLAGGSYNEQFF. The CDR3 DNA follows: TGTGCCAGCAGTCTAGCGGGAGGTTCTTACAATGAGCAGTTCTTC.

V usage is TRBV30 and J usage is TRBJ1-6, with unresolved D. The CDR3 loop spans 12 amino acids. CDR1 is GTSNPN, CDR2 SVGIG, per germline (reference sequence). The ends were cut back, 2 bases at V and 8 bases at J, with 7 bases in the middle. CDR3 amino acids: CAWSSGDSPLHF. As DNA, the CDR3 is TGTGCCTGGAGTTCCGGGGATTCACCCCTCCACTTT.

The chain couples TRBV19 to TRBJ2-3, with TRBD2 matching over 15 bases. The CDR3 sequence is 16 residues long. V shed 6 bases and J 7 bases; nucleotides not matched to a gene: 8. CDR1 LNHDA and CDR2 SQIVND come from the germline V gene (reference sequence). The CDR3 reads CASSSWTSGRVNTQYF. The CDR3 DNA sequence: TGTGCCAGTAGCTCCTGGACTAGCGGGAGGGTAAATACGCAGTATTTT.

CDR3 sequence reads: CASSRTGQSSTEAFF. The DNA of the CDR3 is TGTGCCAGCTCCAGGACTGGGCAGTCCTCCACTGAAGCTTTCTTT. The chain is built from TRBV11-3 and TRBJ1-1, with D hard to call. The V gene's germline CDR1 is SGHNT and CDR2 YENEEA. This CDR3 is built from 15 residues. Deletions cut 8 bases from V and 4 bases from J, with 20 bases between. Filled out from reference TRBV11-3 and TRBJ1-1, the complete variable domain reads EAGVVQSPRYKIIEKKQPVAFWCNPISGHNTLYWYLQNLGQGPELLIRYENEEAVDDSQLPKDRFSAERLKGVDSTLKIQPAELGDSAVYLCASSRTGQSSTEAFFGQGTRLTVV.

The sample holds one count of this clone. V usage is TRBV5-1 and J usage is TRBJ2-7, with 13 bases matching TRBD2. J was trimmed by 2 bases and V by 4 bases; bases with no gene match: 9. The CDR3 is 17 residues long. Germline V gene lookup returns CDR1 SGHRS and CDR2 YFSETQ. The DNA for the CDR3 is TGCGCCAGCAGCCGAGCCGGGACTAGCGGGGCAACCTACGAGCAGTACTTC. Amino acid sequence: CASSRAGTSGATYEQYF.

This rearrangement joins TRBV4-3 to TRBJ2-2, with 10 bases lining up with TRBD2. The V and J ends lost 2 bases and 7 bases, in that order; junction bases with no gene match: 13. Looked up from germline, CDR1 is LGHNA and CDR2 is YSLEER. The CDR3 contains 18 residues. CDR3 loop: CASSQWAGLAGVVGELFF. As DNA, the CDR3 is TGCGCCAGCAGCCAATGGGCAGGTCTAGCGGGAGTGGTCGGGGAGCTGTTTTTT.

This clone was seen only a few times. V is TRBV6-1 and J is TRBJ1-5; D possibly corresponds to TRBD1 (6 bases). The CDR3 runs 13 residues. The germline CDR1 and CDR2 sequences are MNHNS and SASEGT. The V end lost 4 bases, the J end lost 6 bases, and 10 bases lay between the germline ends. The CDR3 reads CASSAGAGQPQHF. CDR3 in DNA: TGTGCCAGCAGTGCAGGGGCGGGTCAGCCCCAGCATTTT.

This chain links TRBV30 with TRBJ1-2; possibly TRBD1 for D (5 bases). The germline CDR1 and CDR2 sequences are GTSNPN and SVGIG (reference sequence). This CDR3 spans 13 amino acids. Trimming removed 4 bases at V and 2 bases at J, with 11 bases between. For the CDR3, the DNA is TGTGCCTGGACCAGGGCGAGAAACTATGGCTACACCTTC. It specifies CAWTRARNYGYTF.

The chain couples TRBV30 to TRBJ2-5, with TRBD1 identical over 10 bases. The V gene end was trimmed by 1 base and the J gene end by 5 bases; junction bases not matched to a gene: 4. CDR3 size: 14 residues. From germline, CDR1 is GTSNPN and CDR2 SVGIG (reference sequence). The CDR3 sequence: CAWSGDRGPETQYF. In nucleotides, the CDR3 is TGTGCCTGGAGTGGAGACAGGGGGCCGGAGACCCAGTACTTC.

This chain links TRBV27 with TRBJ1-1; 8 bases are shared with TRBD1. The CDR3 spans 17 residues. In germline, CDR1 is MNHEY, CDR2 SMNVEV (reference sequence). The junction had 13 bases not matched to a gene; V was cut back by 6 bases and J by 1 base. The CDR3 protein is CASSFSRGQKGNTEAFF. CDR3 nucleotides: TGTGCCAGCAGCTTCAGCAGGGGGCAAAAGGGGAACACTGAAGCTTTCTTT.

The V call is TRBV18, the J call TRBJ2-7; D is undetermined. CDR3 size: 12 residues. V lost 5 bases to trimming and J lost 0 bases, with 5 bases between them. Per germline, CDR1 KGHSH and CDR2 LQKENI. The CDR3 DNA is TGTGCCAGCTCAGGCAGCTCCTACGAGCAGTACTTC. This sequence encodes CASSGSSYEQYF. The complete variable domain, with remaining parts taken from reference TRBV18 and TRBJ2-7, reads NAGVMQNPRHLVRRRGQEARLRCSPMKGHSHVYWYRQLPEEGLKFMVYLQKENIIDESGMPKERFSAEFPKEGPSILRIQQVVRGDSAAYFCASSGSSYEQYFGPGTRLTVT.

The rearrangement links TRBV4-2 to TRBJ2-1; the D is unclear. Germline CDR1 is LGHNA and CDR2 is YNFKEQ. The length of the CDR3 is 13 residues. Trimming pared 2 bases from V and 6 bases from J, leaving 8 bases between. CDR3 protein: CASSQPIGNEQFF. The CDR3 nucleotides are TGTGCCAGCAGCCAACCCATCGGCAATGAGCAGTTCTTC.

The rearrangement links TRBV5-5 to TRBJ1-1; no reliable D call. Germline V gene data show CDR1 as SGHKS and CDR2 as YYEKEE (reference sequence). Trimming pared 6 bases from V and 4 bases from J, leaving 10 bases between. The CDR3 totals 12 residues. For the CDR3, the DNA is TGTGCCAGCAAGGTTCCGGGCACTGAAGCTTTCTTT. Amino acid sequence: CASKVPGTEAFF.

The J gene is TRBJ1-3, the V gene TRBV6-5; no firm D call. CDR1 MNHEY and CDR2 SVGAGI come from the germline V gene. The CDR3 covers 15 residues. Trimming took 0 bases from V and 0 from J, leaving 6 bases between them. CDR3 in DNA: TGTGCCAGCAGTTACTCGCCAGTCTCTGGAAACACCATATATTTT. Amino acids: CASSYSPVSGNTIYF.

This clone was counted a few times. The chain is built from TRBV28 and TRBJ1-3; D is unclear. This CDR3 is built from 14 residues. Germline V lookup: CDR1 MDHEN, CDR2 SYDVKM. Trimming removed 2 bases at V and 0 bases at J, with 5 bases between. CDR3 amino acids: CASSLGLSGNTIYF. The CDR3 nucleotides read TGTGCCAGCAGTTTAGGGCTCTCTGGAAACACCATATATTTT.

The J gene is TRBJ1-2, the V gene TRBV19; D is uncertain. The CDR3 covers 16 residues. Trimming removed 2 bases at V and 5 bases at J, with 18 bases between. Germline V gene lookup returns CDR1 LNHDA and CDR2 SQIVND (reference sequence). CDR3 nucleotides: TGTGCCAGTAGTATAAGTCGCGGAATGGGTATATATGGCTACACCTTC. It codes for CASSISRGMGIYGYTF.

The chain carries TRBV4-1 and TRBJ2-2, with TRBD2 identical over 8 bases. The CDR3 runs to 17 residues. Per the germline V gene, CDR1 is MGHRA and CDR2 is YSYEKL. V shed 5 bases and J 2 bases; nucleotides not matched to a gene: 10. CDR3 amino acids: CASSSGGLAANTGELFF. CDR3 in DNA: TGCGCCAGCAGCTCGGGGGGGCTAGCGGCCAACACCGGGGAGCTGTTTTTT.

The gene calls are TRBV7-2 and TRBJ1-1; unclear D gene. This CDR3 has 13 amino acids. Germline lookup yields CDR1 SGHTA and CDR2 FQGNSA. The V and J ends lost 3 bases and 3 bases respectively, with 8 bases between them. The CDR3 nucleotides are TGTGCCAGCAGCTTTGGTCGGGACACTGAAGCTTTCTTT. It codes for CASSFGRDTEAFF.

The V gene is TRBV7-9, the J gene TRBJ2-5, with a tentative D call TRBD1 (6 bases). Per the germline V gene, CDR1 is SEHNR and CDR2 is FQNEAQ (reference sequence). The CDR3 covers 15 residues. V lost 4 bases and J 4 bases, leaving 16 bases between the germline ends. The DNA for the CDR3 is TGTGCCAGCAGCTCTAGGGGGACCGGAGGAGAGACCCAGTACTTC. Encoded protein: CASSSRGTGGETQYF.